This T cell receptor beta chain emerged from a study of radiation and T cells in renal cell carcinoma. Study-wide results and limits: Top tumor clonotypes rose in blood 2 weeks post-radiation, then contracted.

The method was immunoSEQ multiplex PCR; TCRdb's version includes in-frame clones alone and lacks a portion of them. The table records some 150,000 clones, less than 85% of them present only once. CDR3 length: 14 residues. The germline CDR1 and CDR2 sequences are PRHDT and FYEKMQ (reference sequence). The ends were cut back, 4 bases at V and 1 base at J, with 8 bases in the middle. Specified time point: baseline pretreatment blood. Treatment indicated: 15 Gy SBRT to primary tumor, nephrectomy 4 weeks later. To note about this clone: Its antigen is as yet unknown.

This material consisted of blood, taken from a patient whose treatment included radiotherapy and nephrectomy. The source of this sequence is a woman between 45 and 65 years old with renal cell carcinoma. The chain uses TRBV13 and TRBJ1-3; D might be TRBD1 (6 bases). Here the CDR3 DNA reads TGTGCCAGCAGCTGGCAGGGGTCTGGAAACACCATATATTTT. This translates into CASSWQGSGNTIYF. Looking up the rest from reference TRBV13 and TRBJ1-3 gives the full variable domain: AAGVIQSPRHLIKEKRETATLKCYPIPRHDTVYWYQQGPGQDPQFLISFYEKMQSDKGSIPDRFSAQQFSDYHSELNMSSLELGDSALYFCASSWQGSGNTIYFGEGSWLTVV.